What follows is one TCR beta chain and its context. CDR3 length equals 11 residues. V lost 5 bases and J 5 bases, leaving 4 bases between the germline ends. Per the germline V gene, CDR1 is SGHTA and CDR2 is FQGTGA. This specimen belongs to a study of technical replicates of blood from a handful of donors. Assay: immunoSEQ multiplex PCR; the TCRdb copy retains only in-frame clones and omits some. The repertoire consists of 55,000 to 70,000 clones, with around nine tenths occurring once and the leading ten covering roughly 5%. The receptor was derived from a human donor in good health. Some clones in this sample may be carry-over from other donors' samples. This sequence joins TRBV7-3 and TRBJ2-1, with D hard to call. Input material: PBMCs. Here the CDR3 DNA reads TGTGCCAGCAGCATTAACAATGAGCAGTTCTTC. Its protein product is CASSINNEQFF.